Listed below are T cell receptor beta chains from one sample, sequenced in a study of T cell responses to AZD1222 COVID-19 vaccine. The repertoire was sequenced with immunoSEQ multiplex PCR; TCRdb's copy has only in-frame clones and lacks some. The sample has 100,000 or so clones; about 86% are singletons. This specimen consisted of peripheral blood, obtained 28 days after the second AZD1222 dose. These receptors originate from an adult who received the AZD1222 COVID-19 vaccine. Each CDR3 is given with its conserved first and last residue. A D gene is named only where the DNA matches it firmly. Some rows mark clone size as missing; the rest say once, few, many or name a class of expanded clone.

J gene	clone size	V gene	D gene	CDR3 DNA	CDR3 protein
TRBJ2-7	.	TRBV10-2	.	TGCGCCAGCGGGCAGGGGCTAACCTACGAGCAGTACTTC	CASGQGLTYEQYF
TRBJ1-1	.	TRBV19	.	TGTGCCAGTAGTATCCTCTCCGGGGGGCGGAGGGAAGCTTTCTTT	CASSILSGGRREAFF
TRBJ2-3	.	TRBV3-1/TRBV3-2	.	TGTGCCAGCAGCCAAGCTACTAGGGATACGCAGTATTTT	CASSQATRDTQYF
TRBJ1-5	.	TRBV6-5	.	TGTGCCACCCTTTTATATAGCAATCAGCCCCAGCATTTT	CATLLYSNQPQHF
TRBJ1-5	.	TRBV18	.	TGTGCCAGCTCGGGGGGTTATCAGCCCCAGCATTTT	CASSGGYQPQHF
TRBJ2-4	.	TRBV5-5	.	TGTGCCAGCAGCTTTCAGGGTGCCATTCAGTACTTC	CASSFQGAIQYF
TRBJ2-5	.	TRBV27	.	TGTGCCAGCAGTTCGTACGAGCAAGAGACCCAGTACTTC	CASSSYEQETQYF
TRBJ1-6	.	TRBV11-2	.	TGTGCCAGCAGCCCACCCAATTCACCCCTCCACTTT	CASSPPNSPLHF
TRBJ1-2	.	TRBV9	TRBD1	TGTGCCAGCAGCTCTTCAGGGGGCGCTTGGGGCTACACCTTC	CASSSSGGAWGYTF
TRBJ2-7	.	TRBV4-1	TRBD2	TGCGCCAGCAGCCGCGGGAGGGCCCTCTACGAGCAGTACTTC	CASSRGRALYEQYF
TRBJ2-3	.	TRBV10-1	.	TGCGCCAGCAGTGGACAAAACACAGATACGCAGTATTTT	CASSGQNTDTQYF
TRBJ2-7	.	TRBV11-2	TRBD2	TGTGCCAGCAGGTCCGGGACTAGCGACTGGAGGGGGGAGCAGTACTTC	CASRSGTSDWRGEQYF
TRBJ2-3	.	TRBV5-4	.	TGTGCCAGCAGCCTCCAGGGGGGAGTTGGCACAGATACGCAGTATTTT	CASSLQGGVGTDTQYF
TRBJ2-7	.	TRBV27	.	TGTGCCAGCAGTTTGGGGGCGGGCTACGAGCAGTACTTC	CASSLGAGYEQYF
TRBJ2-3	few	TRBV3-1/TRBV3-2	.	TGTGCCAGCAGGCAGAGCACAGATACGCAGTATTTT	CASRQSTDTQYF
TRBJ2-1	few	TRBV6-1	.	TGTGCCAGCAGTGAAGGGCCTAGCCGGGGGAATGAGCAGTTCTTC	CASSEGPSRGNEQFF
TRBJ1-5	.	TRBV30	TRBD1	TGTGCCTGGAGAGACAGGGTAGGACAGCCCCAGCATTTT	CAWRDRVGQPQHF
TRBJ2-7	.	TRBV18	.	TGTGCCAGCTCACCCTCGTCCAGTTTGGAGCAGTACTTC	CASSPSSSLEQYF
TRBJ1-4	.	TRBV6-5	TRBD1	TGTGCCAGCAGCCCCAGGGGGCCAAATGAAAAACTGTTTTTT	CASSPRGPNEKLFF
TRBJ2-7	.	TRBV24-1	.	TGTGCCACCAGTGAGCCCCCTCAGAACCCCGGGCTAGAAGGGGGCGAGCAGTACTTC	CATSEPPQNPGLEGGEQYF
TRBJ2-4	.	TRBV15	TRBD1	TGTGCCACCAGCGGGGGGACAGGGCCGACAAACATTCAGTACTTC	CATSGGTGPTNIQYF
TRBJ1-4	once	TRBV23-1	.	TGCGCCAGCAGTCAATCGTCCAGGGTAGAAGAAAAACTGTTTTTT	CASSQSSRVEEKLFF
TRBJ2-7	.	TRBV27	.	TGTGCCAGCAGACGACACTCCGGGACGGGGAGCTCCTACGAGCAGTACTTC	CASRRHSGTGSSYEQYF
TRBJ1-2	.	TRBV19	.	TGTGCCAGTAGTCCCGGACAGAGGGCTAGTGGCTACACCTTC	CASSPGQRASGYTF
TRBJ2-3	.	TRBV27	.	TGTGCCAGCAGTTTTCCGGGTGGCACGCAGTATTTT	CASSFPGGTQYF
TRBJ2-3	.	TRBV4-1	TRBD2	TGCGCCAGCAGCGCCCCCGCCCGGGGGGTACCAGATACGCAGTATTTT	CASSAPARGVPDTQYF
TRBJ1-2	once	TRBV6-5	.	TGTGCCAGCAGCCTGGACCGGGTCGCTGGCTACACCTTC	CASSLDRVAGYTF
TRBJ1-2	.	TRBV5-1	TRBD1	TGCGCCAGCAGACAGGGACAGGCCTCTAACTATGGCTACACCTTC	CASRQGQASNYGYTF
TRBJ1-1	.	TRBV2	.	TGTGCCAGCAGTGAAGGGGCGGGACGTGGTGACACTGAAGCTTTCTTT	CASSEGAGRGDTEAFF
TRBJ2-1	.	TRBV11-2	TRBD2	TGTGCCAGCAGCTTAAGGCGGGAGTCCGATGAGCAGTTCTTC	CASSLRRESDEQFF
TRBJ2-7	.	TRBV7-3	TRBD2	TGTGCCAGCAGCTTATTTGGCGGGAGGGACTACGAGCAGTACTTC	CASSLFGGRDYEQYF
TRBJ1-6	once	TRBV2	.	TGTGCCAGCAGTGAACGCGGCAGGGGAAATTCACCCCTCCACTTT	CASSERGRGNSPLHF
TRBJ1-3	.	TRBV7-6	TRBD1	TGTGCCAGCAGCTTAGGGTCTTCGACAGGGCTCTCTGGAAACACCATATATTTT	CASSLGSSTGLSGNTIYF
TRBJ1-3	few	TRBV6-5	.	TGTGCCAGCAGGGACTCTGGAAACACCATATATTTT	CASRDSGNTIYF
TRBJ2-7	.	TRBV7-6	.	TGTGCCAGCAGCCCCGGCCCCAGGTCCTACGAGCAGTACTTC	CASSPGPRSYEQYF
TRBJ2-3	.	TRBV6-5	.	TGTGCCAGCATATCCACTTACAGAACGCAGTATTTT	CASISTYRTQYF
TRBJ1-2	.	TRBV6-5	.	TGTGCCAGCAGATCCGGGACGGGCTATGGCTACACCTTC	CASRSGTGYGYTF
TRBJ2-1	.	TRBV19	TRBD2	TGTGCCAGTAGTATCCAAGGGACTAGCGGGGGGGCCAATGAGCAGTTCTTC	CASSIQGTSGGANEQFF
TRBJ1-4	.	TRBV7-9	TRBD1	TGTGCCAGCAGCCCCGGACAGGGTAATGAAAAACTGTTTTTT	CASSPGQGNEKLFF
TRBJ1-6	.	TRBV16	.	TGTGCCAGCAGCCAGCCCCTAAGCTCCTATAATTCACCCCTCCACTTT	CASSQPLSSYNSPLHF
TRBJ2-1	.	TRBV19	.	TGTGCCAGTGGCGACTCCTACAATGAGCAGTTCTTC	CASGDSYNEQFF
TRBJ1-5	.	TRBV2	.	TGTGCCAGCAGTCGGGAAGGGGAGGGTCAGCCCCAGCATTTT	CASSREGEGQPQHF
TRBJ1-2	.	TRBV28	TRBD1	TGTGCCAGCAGTTCAATAACAGGGGACTATGGCTACACCTTC	CASSSITGDYGYTF
TRBJ2-2	.	TRBV18	.	TGTGCCAGCTCACCGATCAACGGGGGGAGCCTCGGGGGCCCCGGGGAGCTGTTTTTT	CASSPINGGSLGGPGELFF
TRBJ2-7	.	TRBV5-6	.	TGTGCCAGCAGCTTGCTAGGCAGCGCGTACGAGCAGTACTTC	CASSLLGSAYEQYF
TRBJ1-1	.	TRBV6-5	TRBD1	TGTGCCAGCAGATTCACAGGGGGCGCGGGTGAAGCTTTCTTT	CASRFTGGAGEAFF
TRBJ2-7	.	TRBV23-1	.	TGCGCCAGCAGTCACCTACCGGGAGCAGGATGTGCCTACGAGCAGTACTTC	CASSHLPGAGCAYEQYF
TRBJ1-2	.	TRBV5-4	.	TGTGCCAGCAGCCTGGACGGAGCCTATGGCTACACCTTC	CASSLDGAYGYTF